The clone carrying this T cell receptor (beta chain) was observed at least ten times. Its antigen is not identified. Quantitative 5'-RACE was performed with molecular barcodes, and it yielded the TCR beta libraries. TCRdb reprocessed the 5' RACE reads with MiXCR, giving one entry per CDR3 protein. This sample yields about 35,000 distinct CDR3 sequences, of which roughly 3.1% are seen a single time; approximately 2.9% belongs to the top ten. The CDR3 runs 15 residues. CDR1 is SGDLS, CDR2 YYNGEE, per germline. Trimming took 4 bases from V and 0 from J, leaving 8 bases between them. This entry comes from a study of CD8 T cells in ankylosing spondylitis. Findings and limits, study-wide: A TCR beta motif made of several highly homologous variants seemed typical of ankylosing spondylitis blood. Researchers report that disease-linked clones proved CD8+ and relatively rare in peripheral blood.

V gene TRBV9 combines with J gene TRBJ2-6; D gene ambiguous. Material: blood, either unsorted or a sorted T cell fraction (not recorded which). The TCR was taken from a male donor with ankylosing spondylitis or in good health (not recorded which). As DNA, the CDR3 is TGTGCCAGCAGCTTCGGGTTCTCTGGGGCCAACGTCCTGACTTTC. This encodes CASSFGFSGANVLTF.